This T cell receptor (beta chain) was retrieved from a study of tumor-infiltrating lymphocytes in oesophageal squamous cell carcinoma. Germline lookup yields CDR1 SGHTA and CDR2 FQGTGA. Trimming shortened V by 7 bases and J by 11 bases, and 11 bases separated the two germline ends. The CDR3 totals 10 residues. MiXCR was run by TCRdb on the PCR reads, yielding one entry per CDR3 protein. The sample has around 15,000 distinct CDR3 sequences, around 51% seen once. Material for sequencing was esophageal tumor tissue. This clonotype was sampled from a female donor with esophageal squamous cell carcinoma. The rearrangement uses TRBV7-3 and TRBJ2-5; D not certain. CDR3 nucleotides: TGTGCCAGCAAAAGCCATGAGCAGTACTTC. This encodes CASKSHEQYF.